This TCR beta chain was retrieved from a study of blood T cell repertoires in COVID-19. Across the whole study: Sites across the United States, Italy and Spain contributed samples from acute and convalescent COVID-19. PBMCs, B-cell-depleted T cells, or T cells were the source of the cDNA or gDNA that made up the material.

Authors' processing steps: It was from reference gene primer amplification that nucleated cell counts were estimated. The data were produced by immunoSEQ multiplex PCR, yet TCRdb's version contains in-frame clones alone and is incomplete. That table gives V, J and clone size, and the DNA gave D and trimming. The profile covers fewer than 35,000 clones, with over 75% appearing a single time and 6.6% taken by the ten largest. V was pared by 6 bases and J by 6 bases, with 11 bases of the junction left unmatched. From germline, CDR1 is WNHNN and CDR2 SYGVQD (reference sequence). The CDR3 covers 16 residues.

The chain couples TRBV10-1 to TRBJ2-1; 10 nucleotides match TRBD2. The specimen sequenced was peripheral blood. The sequence came from a man between 60 and 75 years old with active COVID-19. The CDR3 loop reads CASRHTLAGVANEQFF. The CDR3 coding sequence is TGCGCCAGCAGACATACGCTAGCGGGAGTCGCCAATGAGCAGTTCTTC.